This passage covers 10 T cell receptor beta chains from one sample sequenced in a study of response to subunit inactivated influenza vaccine. TCRdb itself ran the RT-PCR reads through MiXCR, one entry per CDR3 protein. This sample carries under 950,000 distinct CDR3 sequences, 21% of them seen once, and the ten largest clones take approximately 10%. This sample comprised PBMCs from blood, obtained around 5 days after vaccination. Every receptor here comes from a man aged 50-60 years who received an inactivated influenza vaccine.

This clonotype was counted a few times. The chain recombines TRBV10-3 with TRBJ2-5, with D possibly being TRBD1 (6 bases). CDR3 length: 13 residues. Germline lookup yields CDR1 ENHRY and CDR2 SYGVKD. Trimming took off 6 bases at V and 2 bases at J, with 10 bases between the two ends. The CDR3 DNA reads as TGTGCCATCAGGTCACAGGGACAAGAGACCCAGTACTTC. It codes for CAIRSQGQETQYF.

The gene calls are TRBV5-1 and TRBJ2-3; 9 positions agree with TRBD1. The CDR3 contains 15 residues. The germline CDR1 and CDR2 sequences are SGHRS and YFSETQ. Trimming took 3 bases from V and 1 from J; bases not matched to a gene: 3. The CDR3 region is CASSSGQGGTDTQYF. CDR3 DNA sequence: TGCGCCAGCAGCTCGGGACAGGGAGGCACAGATACGCAGTATTTT.

Only a few counts were recorded for this clonotype. J is TRBJ2-3 and V is TRBV20-1; D gene uncertain. Trimming removed 5 bases from V and 0 bases from J, with 6 bases in between. CDR3 size: 12 residues. The germline gives CDR1 DFQATT, CDR2 SNEGSKA (reference sequence). The CDR3 is CSALDSTDTQYF. The CDR3 region has the DNA TGCAGTGCTTTAGACAGCACAGATACGCAGTATTTT.

V usage is TRBV12-3 or TRBV12-4 and J usage is TRBJ2-1; unclear D gene. The CDR3 has 13 residues. Trimming took 8 bases from V and 0 from J, leaving 8 bases between them. In DNA form, the CDR3 reads TGTGCCAGCGGAGACAACTCCTACAATGAGCAGTTCTTC. Encoded protein: CASGDNSYNEQFF.

The gene calls are TRBV12-3 or TRBV12-4 and TRBJ2-7; 12 positions agree with TRBD2. V dropped 0 bases and J dropped 5; count of bases not matched to a gene: 8. The CDR3 runs 17 residues. CDR3 coding DNA: TGTGCCAGCAGTTTAGCGCGGGCTAGCGGGAGGGCTGACGAGCAGTACTTC. Protein product: CASSLARASGRADEQYF.

In this sample, this clonotype is medium-sized. The gene calls are TRBV7-2 and TRBJ2-7, with 10 bases lining up with TRBD2. The CDR3 extends over 16 amino acids. The germline CDR1 and CDR2 sequences are SGHTA and FQGNSA. J gave up 3 bases and V 1 base, and 6 bases lay outside the gene matches. CDR3 in DNA: TGTGCCAGCAGCTTAGTGATGCTAGCGGGAGTCTACGAGCAGTACTTC. As protein: CASSLVMLAGVYEQYF.

This clonotype was recorded a few times. The CDR3 DNA follows: TGTGCCAGCAGCCTCCGGGTCTCCCCTTATAGCAATCAGCCCCAGCATTTT. This encodes CASSLRVSPYSNQPQHF. V usage is TRBV7-8 and J usage is TRBJ1-5; D is uncertain. Trimming cost V 5 bases and J 0 bases, with 17 bases left between them. Germline CDR1 reads SGHVS; CDR2 reads FQNEAQ. The CDR3 covers 17 residues.

This clonotype turned up a few times. The chain is built from TRBV5-6 and TRBJ1-2, with 8 nucleotides matching TRBD1. Per germline, CDR1 SGHDT and CDR2 YYEEEE. This CDR3 contains 13 residues. V lost 4 bases and J lost 7; bases outside the gene matches: 6. In nucleotides, the CDR3 is TGTGCCAGCAGCCATTCGACAGGGGCTGGCTACACCTTC. It translates to CASSHSTGAGYTF.

V usage is TRBV20-1 and J usage is TRBJ2-5; D ambiguous. The CDR3 length is 14 residues. V lost 0 bases and J 0 bases, leaving 8 bases between the germline ends. The germline gives CDR1 DFQATT, CDR2 SNEGSKA (reference sequence). The CDR3 DNA follows: TGCAGTGCTAGAGAACTCCGGGACCAAGAGACCCAGTACTTC. It specifies CSARELRDQETQYF.

The gene calls are TRBV6-2 or TRBV6-3 and TRBJ2-1; D remains unclear. V gave up 5 bases and J gave up 7 bases, with 12 bases separating them. The germline CDR1 and CDR2 sequences are MNHEY and SVGEGT. The CDR3 consists of 13 residues. The CDR3 DNA is TGTGCCAGCAGTACTACTACTAAGAATGAGCAGTTCTTC. Protein product: CASSTTTKNEQFF.